This is a list of T cell receptor beta chains from one sample in a study of T cells in Graves' hyperthyroidism and ophthalmopathy. TCRdb used MiXCR to reprocess the multiplex PCR reads, holding one entry per CDR3 protein. The sample carries about 270,000 distinct CDR3 sequences, roughly 22% recorded once. The sequenced material came from blood. The origin of the receptors is a man aged 30-40 years with Graves' ophthalmopathy. The CDR3 runs from the conserved cysteine through the conserved F or W. A D gene is named only where the DNA matches it firmly. Some rows mark clone size as missing; the rest say once, few, many or name a class of expanded clone.

J | size | D | V | CDR3 | DNA
TRBJ1-1 | many | NA | TRBV11-2 | CASSLEGLTSEAFF | TGTGCCAGCAGCTTAGAGGGCCTTACGTCTGAAGCTTTCTTT
TRBJ2-7 | few | TRBD1 | TRBV28 | CASSPGGLDYEQYF | TGTGCCAGCAGCCCAGGGGGATTGGACTACGAGCAGTACTTC
TRBJ1-2 | NA | NA | TRBV11-2 | CASSQHGRRGYTF | TGTGCCAGCAGCCAACATGGCAGACGTGGCTACACCTTC
TRBJ1-2 | few | TRBD1 | TRBV12-3/TRBV12-4 | CASSYRQGGYTF | TGTGCCAGCAGTTACAGACAGGGTGGCTACACCTTC
TRBJ2-2 | NA | TRBD1 | TRBV6-5 | CASSYAGQGTSTGELFF | TGTGCCAGCAGTTACGCCGGACAGGGTACCAGCACCGGGGAGCTGTTTTTT
TRBJ1-6 | few | NA | TRBV19 | CASSAGTSLISPLHF | TGTGCCAGTAGTGCCGGGACCTCGTTAATTTCACCCCTCCACTTT
TRBJ1-5 | many | TRBD1 | TRBV20-1 | CSARRTGPYQPQHF | TGCAGTGCTAGAAGGACAGGACCCTATCAGCCCCAGCATTTT
TRBJ2-7 | few | TRBD2 | TRBV11-2 | CASSLEPGLAGVSVYEQYF | TGTGCCAGCAGCTTAGAACCGGGACTAGCGGGAGTTAGCGTGTACGAGCAGTACTTC
TRBJ1-5 | NA | NA | TRBV6-1 | CASSADGGQPQHF | TGTGCCAGCAGTGCAGACGGAGGGCAGCCCCAGCATTTT
TRBJ1-1 | once | TRBD1 | TRBV7-9 | CASSEPGQMNTEAFF | TGTGCCAGCAGCGAACCGGGACAGATGAACACTGAAGCTTTCTTT
TRBJ1-2 | many | NA | TRBV7-2 | CASSLWGGGNYGYTF | TGTGCCAGCAGCCTGTGGGGGGGTGGGAATTATGGCTACACCTTC
TRBJ2-7 | many | TRBD1 | TRBV28 | CASRRDREGYEQYF | TGTGCCAGCCGTCGGGACAGGGAAGGATACGAGCAGTACTTC
TRBJ1-4 | NA | NA | TRBV6-1 | CASSPNGQGGEKLFF | TGTGCCAGCAGCCCTAACGGGCAGGGTGGGGAAAAACTGTTTTTT
TRBJ2-5 | NA | NA | TRBV7-2 | CASSLVTSRGTQYF | TGTGCCAGCAGCTTAGTTACTAGCCGAGGGACCCAGTACTTC
TRBJ1-1 | NA | NA | TRBV6-1 | CASSSGTNTEAFF | TGTGCCAGCAGTAGTGGCACGAACACTGAAGCTTTCTTT
TRBJ1-1 | NA | NA | TRBV6-1 | CASSTGMNTEAFF | TGTGCCAGCAGTACGGGCATGAACACTGAAGCTTTCTTT
TRBJ2-3 | NA | TRBD2 | TRBV7-2 | CASSLSGRATDTQYF | TGTGCCAGCAGCTTGAGCGGGAGGGCCACAGATACGCAGTATTTT
TRBJ2-7 | NA | TRBD1 | TRBV6-1 | CASSQGQGAGYEQYF | TGTGCCAGCAGTCAGGGGCAGGGGGCCGGCTACGAGCAGTACTTC
TRBJ2-1 | many | TRBD2 | TRBV2 | CASTPTSVSYNEQFF | TGTGCCAGCACCCCAACTAGCGTTTCCTACAATGAGCAGTTCTTC
TRBJ1-5 | NA | NA | TRBV20-1 | CSALHGGKWSNQPQHF | TGCAGTGCTCTCCATGGAGGGAAATGGAGCAATCAGCCCCAGCATTTT
TRBJ2-4 | few | NA | TRBV29-1 | CSVMTAENIQYF | TGCAGCGTTATGACAGCGGAAAACATTCAGTACTTC
TRBJ1-6 | NA | NA | TRBV28 | CASSFSRINSPLHF | TGTGCCAGCAGTTTCTCCAGGATTAATTCACCCCTCCACTTT
TRBJ2-3 | many | NA | TRBV3-1 | CASSHSDTQYF | TGTGCCAGCAGCCACTCAGATACGCAGTATTTT